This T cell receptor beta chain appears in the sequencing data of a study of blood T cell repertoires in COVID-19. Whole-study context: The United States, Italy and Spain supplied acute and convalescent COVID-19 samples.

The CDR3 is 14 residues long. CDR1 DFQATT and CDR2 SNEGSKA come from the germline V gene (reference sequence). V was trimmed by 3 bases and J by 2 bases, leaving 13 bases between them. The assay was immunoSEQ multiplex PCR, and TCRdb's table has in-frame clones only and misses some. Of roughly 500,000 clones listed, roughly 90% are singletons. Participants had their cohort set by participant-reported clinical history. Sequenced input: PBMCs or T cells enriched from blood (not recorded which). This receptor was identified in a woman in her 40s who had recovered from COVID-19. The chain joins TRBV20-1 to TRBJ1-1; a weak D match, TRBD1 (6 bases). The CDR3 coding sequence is TGCAGTGCTAGTCCCGCAGGGGCCAACACTGAAGCTTTCTTT. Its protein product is CSASPAGANTEAFF.